Below, one T cell receptor beta chain is given with its context. The entry originates in a study of sequential checkpoint blockade in melanoma. For the study at large: Maintenance nivolumab came after either treatment sequence.

As for treatment: randomized to nivolumab then ipilimumab (arm A) or the reverse (arm B). Sequenced by immunoSEQ multiplex PCR; TCRdb stores in-frame clones only, minus some. Of fewer than 20,000 clones detected, 45% to 65% appear once; the ten largest clones hold approximately 18%. This CDR3 has 16 residues. The trim removed 0 bases at V and 6 bases at J, leaving 12 bases unmatched. Germline values: CDR1 SQVTM, CDR2 ANQGSEA. J is TRBJ2-3 and V is TRBV29-1, with 7 positions matching TRBD1. The TCR comes from a human donor with melanoma. Sequencing was performed on CD8+ T cells sorted from blood (inferred from file names), taken from a patient given nivolumab and ipilimumab in sequence. The CDR3 here is CSVEDPGGRGMDTQYF. In nucleotides, the CDR3 is TGCAGCGTTGAAGATCCGGGCGGCAGGGGGATGGATACGCAGTATTTT.